Each of the 30 T cell receptor beta chains below was sequenced from the same sample in a study of cytomegalovirus exposure and HLA in healthy donors. Primers: 60 Vbeta forward and 13 Jbeta reverse. Clones were read by immunoSEQ multiplex PCR, and TCRdb kept only the in-frame ones, dropping some. The sample comprises more than 85,000 clones, around four fifths of which are singletons, and roughly 8.6% rests with the top ten. The sample consisted of PBMCs. The receptors here all came from a woman between 40 and 55 years old in good health and CMV-seropositive.

This clone was seen more than once but under ten times. The J gene is TRBJ2-7, the V gene TRBV5-1; 8 nucleotides match TRBD2. V lost 6 bases, J lost 6 bases, and 17 bases stayed unmatched. There are 16 residues in the CDR3. From germline, CDR1 is SGHRS and CDR2 YFSETQ. The CDR3 nucleotides read TGCGCCAGCAACCCGGGGGTGACGGGAGGGTTCGGCGAGCAGTACTTC. Its translation is CASNPGVTGGFGEQYF.

This clone was counted a few times. The gene calls are TRBV27 and TRBJ2-1, with D perhaps TRBD2 (6 bases). V lost 3 bases and J 4 bases, leaving 10 bases between the germline ends. The germline CDR1 and CDR2 sequences are MNHEY and SMNVEV (reference sequence). This CDR3 spans 14 amino acids. The CDR3 protein is CASSFTSRYNEQFF. The CDR3 coding sequence is TGTGCCAGCAGTTTCACTAGCCGATACAATGAGCAGTTCTTC.

The sample holds one count of this clone. J is TRBJ2-5 and V is TRBV29-1; D ambiguous. Trimming removed 3 bases from V and 0 bases from J, with 17 bases in between. The CDR3 totals 16 residues. CDR1 is SQVTM and CDR2 is ANQGSEA in the germline V gene. In nucleotides, the CDR3 is TGCAGCGTTGATTCTGGCTTTGCATCGTACCAAGAGACCCAGTACTTC. Translated, it gives CSVDSGFASYQETQYF.

This clone came up a few times. J is TRBJ2-2 and V is TRBV6-6, with 8 bases that match TRBD1. CDR3 length: 16 amino acids. V gave up 6 bases and J gave up 9 bases; unmatched junction bases: 15. CDR1 and CDR2 (germline): MNHNY, SVGAGI (reference sequence). In DNA, the CDR3 is TGTGCCAGCAGATCTGGACAGGGCGGTGGATGGTGGGAGCTGTTTTTT. Translation gives CASRSGQGGGWWELFF.

The chain combines TRBV5-4 with TRBJ2-5; tentatively, D is TRBD2 (5 bases). The CDR3 is made up of 13 amino acids. Trimming removed 4 bases from V and 3 bases from J, with 10 bases in between. Germline loops: CDR1 SGHNT, CDR2 YYREEE (reference sequence). This CDR3 is CASSRRFEETQYF. DNA of the CDR3: TGTGCCAGCAGCCGGAGGTTCGAAGAGACCCAGTACTTC.

This clone was counted only a few times. This chain connects TRBV2 to TRBJ2-5; D may be TRBD1 (5 bases). The germline CDR1 and CDR2 sequences are SNHLY and FYNNEI. The CDR3 runs 13 residues. V was pared by 4 bases and J by 4 bases, with 10 bases between. CDR3 in amino acids: CASSGTNGETQYF. As DNA, the CDR3 is TGTGCCAGCAGTGGGACAAACGGAGAGACCCAGTACTTC.

The J gene is TRBJ2-1, the V gene TRBV7-9; the match to TRBD2 covers 10 bases. The germline gives CDR1 SEHNR, CDR2 FQNEAQ (reference sequence). CDR3 length equals 18 residues. V lost 4 bases, J lost 4 bases, and 13 bases stayed unmatched. Here the CDR3 DNA reads TGTGCCAGCAGCTCCTCGGTCGCGGGAGCGGGAGGGTACAATGAGCAGTTCTTC. Residues: CASSSSVAGAGGYNEQFF. The whole variable domain, filled in from reference TRBV7-9 and TRBJ2-1, reads DTGVSQNPRHKITKRGQNVTFRCDPISEHNRLYWYRQTLGQGPEFLTYFQNEAQLEKSRLLSDRFSAERPKGSFSTLEIQRTEQGDSAMYLCASSSSVAGAGGYNEQFFGPGTRLTVL.

This rearrangement joins TRBV5-1 to TRBJ2-3; TRBD1 might be the D (6 bases). Trimming left V 6 bases short and J 1 base short, with 12 bases between. The CDR3 spans 14 residues. Per germline, CDR1 SGHRS and CDR2 YFSETQ. The CDR3 loop reads CASTQGGGTDTQYF. The CDR3 DNA reads TGCGCCAGCACACAGGGCGGTGGCACAGATACGCAGTATTTT.

With respect to this clone: The junction does not match germline at one end; this may be a read error. The chain couples TRBV28 to TRBJ2-2; perhaps TRBD2 as D (6 bases). The CDR3 consists of 17 residues. Germline values: CDR1 MDHEN, CDR2 SYDVKM. CDR3 DNA: TGTACCAGCAGCAAATTGACCGCGGGACTTAACACCGGGGAGCTGTTTTTT. Translation: CTSSKLTAGLNTGELFF. The full variable domain, in which reference TRBV28 and TRBJ2-2 provide the parts outside the CDR3, is DVKVTQSSRYLVKRTGEKVFLECVQDMDHENMFWYRQDPGLGLRLIYFSYDVKMKEKGDIPEGYSVSREKKERFSLILESASTNQTSMYLCTSSKLTAGLNTGELFFGEGSRLTVL.

V gene TRBV4-1 combines with J gene TRBJ2-1; 8 positions agree with TRBD2. The CDR3 consists of 16 residues. V lost 3 bases, J lost 3 bases, and 7 bases stayed unmatched. Germline-derived CDR1 and CDR2 are MGHRA and YSYEKL. The CDR3 loop is CASSHLLAAVYNEQFF. CDR3 DNA sequence: TGCGCCAGCAGCCATCTACTAGCGGCTGTCTACAATGAGCAGTTCTTC.

With regard to this clone: The junction departs from the called germline gene at one end, perhaps through a read error. The chain carries TRBV7-9 and TRBJ1-4; D is unresolved. CDR1 is SEHNR and CDR2 is FQNEAQ in the germline V gene (reference sequence). CDR3 length: 16 residues. DNA of the CDR3: TGTTCCAGCAGCCGTTTACGCGTCGGAGCCAATGAAAAACTGTTTTTT. It specifies CSSSRLRVGANEKLFF.

CDR3: CASSFMGGSSYNEQFF. CDR3 bases: TGTGCCAGCAGCTTCATGGGGGGGAGCTCCTACAATGAGCAGTTCTTC. The V and J genes are TRBV7-2 and TRBJ2-1; TRBD2 aligns across 7 bases. Per germline, CDR1 SGHTA and CDR2 FQGNSA. V gave up 3 bases and J gave up 0 bases; unmatched junction bases: 5. The CDR3 sequence is 16 residues long.

The chain recombines TRBV4-2 with TRBJ1-1; D call uncertain. V lost 1 base to trimming and J lost 4 bases, with 13 bases between them. The CDR3 is 15 residues long. CDR1 is LGHNA and CDR2 is YNFKEQ in the germline V gene. CDR3: CASSQVEGGFTEAFF. The CDR3 DNA is TGTGCCAGCAGCCAAGTAGAGGGTGGGTTCACTGAAGCTTTCTTT.

This rearrangement joins TRBV6-5 to TRBJ2-7; TRBD2 aligns across 11 bases. The germline gives CDR1 MNHEY, CDR2 SVGAGI. The CDR3 sequence is 15 residues long. The V gene end was trimmed by 4 bases and the J gene end by 3 bases; junction bases not matched to a gene: 5. The CDR3 reads CASSSISGRDYEQYF. As DNA, the CDR3 is TGTGCCAGCAGTTCTATTAGCGGGAGGGACTACGAGCAGTACTTC.

The chain links TRBV4-1 to TRBJ1-4; 9 nucleotides match TRBD1. Germline V CDR1 and CDR2: MGHRA, YSYEKL. The CDR3 sequence is 19 residues long. V gave up 4 bases and J gave up 2 bases; unmatched junction bases: 14. The CDR3 here is CASSPRDRVRSGTNEKLFF. The CDR3 DNA sequence: TGCGCCAGCAGCCCACGGGACAGGGTTCGGAGCGGGACTAATGAAAAACTGTTTTTT.

This chain uses TRBV2 with TRBJ2-3; 8 nucleotides line up with TRBD1. The junction had 7 bases not matched to a gene; V was cut back by 4 bases and J by 1 base. The CDR3 is 16 amino acids. Germline V gene sequence: CDR1 SNHLY, CDR2 FYNNEI. The CDR3 sequence: CASSGPTGAGTDTQYF. Written as DNA, the CDR3 is TGTGCCAGCAGTGGACCGACAGGGGCGGGCACAGATACGCAGTATTTT.

The chain couples TRBV4-3 to TRBJ2-5; 9 nucleotides line up with TRBD1. Germline assignment: CDR1 LGHNA and CDR2 YSLEER. This CDR3 is 15 amino acids long. V lost 1 base and J lost 4; bases outside the gene matches: 4. CDR3 amino acids: CASSQGGQGRETQYF. The CDR3 DNA reads as TGCGCCAGCAGCCAAGGGGGACAGGGACGAGAGACCCAGTACTTC.

The chain carries TRBV2 and TRBJ2-6, with unresolved D. From germline, CDR1 is SNHLY and CDR2 FYNNEI. The CDR3 loop spans 16 amino acids. Trimming cost V 5 bases and J 0 bases, with 11 bases left between them. This CDR3 is CASSSRPFSGANVLTF. The CDR3 DNA sequence: TGTGCCAGCAGTTCCCGTCCTTTCTCTGGGGCCAACGTCCTGACTTTC. Based on the CDR3 plus reference TRBV2 and TRBJ2-6, the full variable domain is EPEVTQTPSHQVTQMGQEVILRCVPISNHLYFYWYRQILGQKVEFLVSFYNNEISEKSEIFDDQFSVERPDGSNFTLKIRSTKLEDSAMYFCASSSRPFSGANVLTFGAGSRLTVL.

This chain uses TRBV11-1 with TRBJ2-2; 9 positions agree with TRBD2. CDR3 length: 15 residues. Germline loops: CDR1 SGHAT, CDR2 FQDESV (reference sequence). Losses at the gene ends were 6 bases for V and 7 bases for J; bases not matched to a gene: 9. DNA for the CDR3: TGTGCCAGCAGGGGCCCTAGCGGGGATATCGGGGAGCTGTTTTTT. It translates to CASRGPSGDIGELFF.

This chain joins TRBV15 and TRBJ2-7; D uncertain. Germline CDR1 is LNHNV and CDR2 is YYDKDF (reference sequence). Trimming removed 0 bases at V and 1 base at J, with 7 bases between. CDR3 length: 14 residues. CDR3 loop: CATSRDGVSYEQYF. In DNA, the CDR3 is TGTGCCACCAGCAGAGATGGAGTATCCTACGAGCAGTACTTC.

The chain uses TRBV6-6 and TRBJ1-2, with a possible D match to TRBD1 (5 bases). In germline, CDR1 is MNHNY, CDR2 SVGAGI (reference sequence). The ends were cut back, 2 bases at V and 4 bases at J, with 14 bases in the middle. This CDR3 spans 15 amino acids. The CDR3 is CASSYAGDRGYGYTF. The CDR3 DNA is TGTGCCAGCAGTTACGCCGGTGACAGAGGCTATGGCTACACCTTC.

This clone was seen a single time. This chain uses TRBV7-2 with TRBJ2-5, with no clear D. This CDR3 is built from 13 residues. Germline loops: CDR1 SGHTA, CDR2 FQGNSA. V lost 6 bases and J 2 bases, leaving 10 bases between the germline ends. The CDR3 region is CASRPAQQETQYF. The CDR3 nucleotides read TGTGCCAGCAGGCCGGCACAGCAAGAGACCCAGTACTTC.

This chain links TRBV28 with TRBJ2-2; D is ambiguous. Germline-derived CDR1 and CDR2 are MDHEN and SYDVKM. There are 13 residues in the CDR3. Trimming left V 11 bases short and J 1 base short, with 11 bases between. The CDR3 sequence is CAADKLNTGELFF. The CDR3 coding sequence is TGTGCCGCCGACAAACTGAACACCGGGGAGCTGTTTTTT.

The V gene is TRBV6-1, the J gene TRBJ1-2; 8 nucleotides align to TRBD1. Germline CDR1 is MNHNS and CDR2 is SASEGT. The V gene end was trimmed by 6 bases and the J gene end by 4 bases; junction bases not matched to a gene: 7. The CDR3 consists of 14 residues. CDR3 DNA: TGTGCCAGCAGAGAGACAGGGGACTCCTATGGCTACACCTTC. Its translation: CASRETGDSYGYTF.

The rearrangement links TRBV6-4 to TRBJ1-2; no clear D gene. Trimming cost V 0 bases and J 7 bases, with 42 bases left between them. CDR1 is MRHNA and CDR2 is SNTAGT in the germline V gene. This CDR3 is built from 24 residues. The CDR3 DNA sequence: TGTGCCAGCAGTGACTCGAATCTAGCCCGGCCAGTCCTAACTATGGTTGAGTCTAAAGGTGGCTACACCTTC. It translates to CASSDSNLARPVLTMVESKGGYTF.

The J gene is TRBJ2-3, the V gene TRBV27; the match to TRBD1 covers 7 bases. V trimming: 5 bases; J trimming: 6 bases; junction bases outside the gene matches: 11. The CDR3 has 15 residues. The V gene's germline CDR1 is MNHEY and CDR2 SMNVEV (reference sequence). Here the CDR3 DNA reads TGTGCCAGCAGTATCCGGGACAGCCTAGTGGATACGCAGTATTTT. This encodes CASSIRDSLVDTQYF.

The J gene is TRBJ2-1, the V gene TRBV4-1, with 7 bases lining up with TRBD1. The CDR3 extends over 15 amino acids. V lost 4 bases and J lost 10; bases outside the gene matches: 13. Germline V lookup: CDR1 MGHRA, CDR2 YSYEKL. The CDR3 here is CASSPHEQGRTEQFF. The CDR3 bases are TGCGCCAGCAGCCCCCACGAACAGGGGAGAACGGAGCAGTTCTTC.

The chain employs TRBV28 and TRBJ2-1, with 9 bases that match TRBD1. Germline CDR1 and CDR2: MDHEN and SYDVKM. Losses at the gene ends were 1 base for V and 3 bases for J; bases not matched to a gene: 10. This CDR3 has 18 amino acids. The CDR3 sequence: CASSLYPDRGLYYNEQFF. The CDR3 bases are TGTGCCAGCAGTTTATACCCGGACAGGGGATTATACTACAATGAGCAGTTCTTC.

The chain recombines TRBV27 with TRBJ2-5; D is perhaps TRBD2 (5 bases). This CDR3 is 13 amino acids long. Trimming took off 3 bases at V and 7 bases at J, with 12 bases between the two ends. The germline gives CDR1 MNHEY, CDR2 SMNVEV (reference sequence). Here the CDR3 reads CASSLREYGTQYF. CDR3 coding DNA: TGTGCCAGCAGTTTGAGGGAATACGGGACCCAGTACTTC.

The J gene is TRBJ1-2, the V gene TRBV4-1; D is uncertain. Germline V gene lookup returns CDR1 MGHRA and CDR2 YSYEKL. CDR3 length equals 14 residues. V was cut by 1 base and J by 4 bases, with 10 bases left in between. CDR3 sequence reads: CASSQVGGVYGYTF. DNA for the CDR3: TGCGCCAGCAGCCAAGTAGGCGGAGTCTATGGCTACACCTTC.